The T cell receptor (beta chain) described here comes from a study of cytomegalovirus exposure and HLA in healthy donors. Both 60 Vbeta primers and 13 Jbeta primers went into the PCR. Sequencing was performed with immunoSEQ multiplex PCR; in TCRdb, only in-frame clones are kept and a portion is missing. The table includes about 120,000 clones, approximately 70% detected once. Sequenced sample: PBMCs. The sequence derives from a man aged 18 to 29 in good health and CMV-seronegative.

The CDR3 sequence is CASSEWRGGGDIQYF. CDR3 nucleotides: TGTGCCAGCAGTGAATGGCGGGGTGGGGGGGACATTCAGTACTTC. This chain links TRBV25-1 with TRBJ2-4; 7 bases fit TRBD2. J gave up 8 bases and V 1 base, and 8 bases lay outside the gene matches. Germline V gene sequence: CDR1 MGHDK, CDR2 SYGVNS. This CDR3 has 15 residues. The complete variable domain, with remaining parts taken from reference TRBV25-1 and TRBJ2-4, reads EADIYQTPRYLVIGTGKKITLECSQTMGHDKMYWYQQDPGMELHLIHYSYGVNSTEKGDLSSESTVSRIRTEHFPLTLESARPSHTSQYLCASSEWRGGGDIQYFGAGTRLSVL.